This TCR beta chain was identified during a study of cytomegalovirus exposure and HLA in healthy donors. The study's findings and limits: Usually a TCR sequence was rare, but some public TCRs were found in many donors. In a later analysis, TCR beta V- and J-gene trimming showed a link to a missense DCLRE1C variant.

Regarding this clone: The antigen is unknown.

V lost 3 bases, J lost 9 bases, and 13 bases lay in between. CDR3 length: 12 residues. Germline V CDR1 and CDR2: SGHRS, YFSETQ. PCR employed 60 Vbeta and 13 Jbeta primers. Produced via immunoSEQ multiplex PCR; TCRdb's table is partial and in-frame only. This sample has a few hundred thousand clones, with around three quarters found just once. This TCR came from a man aged 40-49 years in good health and CMV-seronegative. Source material: PBMCs. The chain combines TRBV5-1 with TRBJ2-7; a possible D gene is TRBD1 (6 bases). DNA for the CDR3: TGCGCCAGCAGCTCGGGGACACCTCTGCAGTACTTC. Translating gives CASSSGTPLQYF.